These T cell receptor beta chains were read from a single sample in a study of vaccination and CD4 T cells after COVID-19. The antigens for these receptors are not known. TCRdb recomputed calls from the PCR reads with MiXCR, one row per CDR3 protein. The table records some 11,000 distinct CDR3 sequences, almost 40% of them present only once. The sequenced sample was CD4+ T cells from blood, cultured in vitro. These receptors all come from a human donor in good health. The CDR3 runs from the conserved cysteine through the conserved F or W. A D gene is named only where the DNA matches it firmly. Only some rows state a clone size, as once, few, many or a class for expanded clones.

J: TRBJ2-1
D: TRBD2
size: NA
V: TRBV20-1
CDR3: CSASGTRADEQFF
DNA: TGCAGTGCTTCCGGGACTAGGGCGGATGAGCAGTTCTTC

J: TRBJ2-3
D: TRBD2
size: NA
V: TRBV30
CDR3: CAWKQRLAGGSTDTQYF
DNA: TGTGCCTGGAAGCAAAGACTAGCGGGAGGGAGCACAGATACGCAGTATTTT

J: TRBJ2-2
D: NA
size: few
V: TRBV24-1
CDR3: CAPPREVPGELFF
DNA: TGTGCCCCCCCTAGGGAGGTTCCCGGGGAGCTGTTTTTT

J: TRBJ2-7
D: NA
size: NA
V: TRBV19
CDR3: CASSIRTATYEQYF
DNA: TGTGCCAGTAGTATTCGGACAGCCACCTACGAGCAGTACTTC

J: TRBJ2-2
D: TRBD1
size: NA
V: TRBV6-2/TRBV6-3
CDR3: CASSYRQGGTGELFF
DNA: TGTGCCAGCAGTTATAGACAGGGTGGCACCGGGGAGCTGTTTTTT

J: TRBJ2-7
D: NA
size: few
V: TRBV7-8
CDR3: CASSSQRIRPNQQYF
DNA: TGTGCCAGCAGCTCCCAGCGGATTCGCCCTAACCAGCAGTACTTC

J: TRBJ1-3
D: NA
size: NA
V: TRBV7-9
CDR3: CASSLGGSGNTIYF
DNA: TGTGCCAGCAGCTTAGGGGGATCTGGAAACACCATATATTTT

J: TRBJ2-1
D: TRBD2
size: NA
V: TRBV20-1
CDR3: CSATPTSGRVGEQFF
DNA: TGCAGTGCTACTCCGACTAGCGGGAGGGTGGGTGAGCAGTTCTTC

J: TRBJ2-1
D: NA
size: NA
V: TRBV20-1
CDR3: CSGRSHEQFF
DNA: TGCAGTGGGAGGTCTCATGAGCAGTTCTTC

J: TRBJ1-2
D: NA
size: NA
V: TRBV4-2
CDR3: CASSLGERNGYTF
DNA: TGTGCCAGCAGCCTGGGGGAACGGAATGGCTACACCTTC

J: TRBJ1-5
D: NA
size: medium-sized
V: TRBV20-1
CDR3: CSADKGIVDNQPQHF
DNA: TGCAGTGCCGACAAGGGGATTGTGGACAATCAGCCCCAGCATTTT

J: TRBJ2-7
D: TRBD1
size: NA
V: TRBV27
CDR3: CASRGDSSYEQYF
DNA: TGTGCCAGCAGGGGGGACAGCTCCTACGAGCAGTACTTC

J: TRBJ1-1
D: NA
size: NA
V: TRBV6-1
CDR3: CASSRSLRRGRTEAFF
DNA: TGTGCCAGCAGCAGATCACTTAGGAGGGGTCGCACTGAAGCTTTCTTT

J: TRBJ1-5
D: TRBD1
size: few
V: TRBV20-1
CDR3: CSASTGGNGNQPQHF
DNA: TGCAGTGCCAGTACAGGGGGCAACGGCAATCAGCCCCAGCATTTT

J: TRBJ1-2
D: NA
size: once
V: TRBV6-2/TRBV6-3
CDR3: CASSSMRGNGYTF
DNA: TGTGCCAGCAGCTCTATGAGAGGGAATGGCTACACCTTC

J: TRBJ1-1
D: TRBD1
size: NA
V: TRBV4-3
CDR3: CASSRTDRATEAFF
DNA: TGCGCCAGCAGCCGGACCGACAGGGCCACTGAAGCTTTCTTT

J: TRBJ2-5
D: NA
size: NA
V: TRBV29-1
CDR3: CSARAVETQYF
DNA: TGCAGCGCTCGGGCTGTAGAGACCCAGTACTTC

J: TRBJ2-3
D: TRBD1
size: NA
V: TRBV19
CDR3: CASRPPGTGGTDTQYF
DNA: TGTGCCAGTAGACCACCCGGGACAGGGGGTACAGATACGCAGTATTTT

J: TRBJ1-1
D: NA
size: NA
V: TRBV12-3/TRBV12-4
CDR3: CASSLVWGTEAFF
DNA: TGTGCCAGCAGTTTGGTCTGGGGGACTGAAGCTTTCTTT

J: TRBJ2-7
D: NA
size: NA
V: TRBV2
CDR3: CASNGDRTSYEQYF
DNA: TGTGCCAGCAATGGTGACAGGACCTCCTACGAGCAGTACTTC

J: TRBJ2-6
D: NA
size: NA
V: TRBV20-1
CDR3: CSAYRTSGANVLTF
DNA: TGCAGTGCTTACCGGACCTCTGGGGCCAACGTCCTGACTTTC

J: TRBJ1-2
D: NA
size: NA
V: TRBV19
CDR3: CASSEINGYTF
DNA: TGTGCCAGTAGTGAAATTAATGGCTACACCTTC

J: TRBJ1-2
D: TRBD1
size: NA
V: TRBV7-2
CDR3: CASSPTGGGNGYTF
DNA: TGTGCCAGCAGCCCAACAGGGGGCGGTAATGGCTACACCTTC

J: TRBJ2-2
D: NA
size: NA
V: TRBV28
CDR3: CASSLSDNTGIGELFF
DNA: TGTGCCAGCAGTCTCAGTGATAATACGGGGATCGGGGAGCTGTTTTTT

J: TRBJ1-2
D: NA
size: NA
V: TRBV4-3
CDR3: CASSQELGRHHYGYTF
DNA: TGCGCCAGCAGCCAAGAGCTGGGCCGACACCACTATGGCTACACCTTC

J: TRBJ2-7
D: NA
size: few
V: TRBV6-1
CDR3: CASNRAHTYEQYF
DNA: TGTGCCAGCAATAGGGCTCACACCTACGAGCAGTACTTC

J: TRBJ1-5
D: NA
size: NA
V: TRBV19
CDR3: CASSTSGPGGNQPQHF
DNA: TGTGCCAGTAGCACATCAGGGCCAGGGGGCAATCAGCCCCAGCATTTT

J: TRBJ1-1
D: NA
size: NA
V: TRBV5-4
CDR3: CASSSRGQGWGTEAFF
DNA: TGTGCCAGCAGCTCCCGTGGCCAGGGTTGGGGCACTGAAGCTTTCTTT

J: TRBJ2-7
D: TRBD2
size: NA
V: TRBV20-1
CDR3: CSASGLAGAYEQYF
DNA: TGCAGTGCCTCCGGGTTAGCGGGCGCCTACGAGCAGTACTTC

J: TRBJ2-7
D: NA
size: NA
V: TRBV6-2/TRBV6-3
CDR3: CASSYYTSYEQYF
DNA: TGTGCCAGCAGTTACTACACCTCCTACGAGCAGTACTTC

J: TRBJ2-3
D: NA
size: NA
V: TRBV7-8
CDR3: CASSLGWRGTDTQYF
DNA: TGTGCCAGCAGCTTAGGGTGGAGGGGCACAGATACGCAGTATTTT

J: TRBJ2-2
D: NA
size: NA
V: TRBV10-3
CDR3: CAITWRPDTGELFF
DNA: TGTGCCATCACATGGAGGCCGGACACCGGGGAGCTGTTTTTT

J: TRBJ2-5
D: TRBD1
size: few
V: TRBV29-1
CDR3: CSGLQGGETQYF
DNA: TGCAGCGGCCTACAGGGGGGAGAGACCCAGTACTTC

J: TRBJ2-5
D: TRBD2
size: NA
V: TRBV20-1
CDR3: CSARRLAGGETQYF
DNA: TGCAGTGCTAGGAGACTAGCGGGGGGAGAGACCCAGTACTTC

J: TRBJ2-7
D: TRBD2
size: few
V: TRBV20-1
CDR3: CSAPGLAGLREQYF
DNA: TGCAGTGCTCCGGGACTAGCGGGACTCCGCGAGCAGTACTTC

J: TRBJ2-1
D: NA
size: few
V: TRBV7-2
CDR3: CASSLVLSYNEQFF
DNA: TGTGCCAGCAGCTTAGTTTTGTCCTACAATGAGCAGTTCTTC

J: TRBJ2-1
D: NA
size: few
V: TRBV27
CDR3: CASSIIGNEQFF
DNA: TGTGCCAGCAGTATTATAGGCAATGAGCAGTTCTTC

J: TRBJ2-7
D: NA
size: NA
V: TRBV27
CDR3: CASSLLTGHPYEQYF
DNA: TGTGCCAGCAGTTTACTTACGGGACACCCTTACGAGCAGTACTTC

J: TRBJ2-5
D: TRBD1
size: NA
V: TRBV19
CDR3: CAILGTGGSETQYF
DNA: TGTGCCATACTGGGGACAGGGGGCTCAGAGACCCAGTACTTC

J: TRBJ1-1
D: NA
size: NA
V: TRBV20-1
CDR3: CAWGRMNTEAFF
DNA: TGCGCCTGGGGCAGGATGAACACTGAAGCTTTCTTT

J: TRBJ2-3
D: TRBD2
size: NA
V: TRBV20-1
CDR3: CSAIGGSLLPPDTQYF
DNA: TGCAGTGCTATCGGGGGGTCTCTTTTGCCGCCGGATACGCAGTATTTT

J: TRBJ1-1
D: NA
size: NA
V: TRBV20-1
CDR3: CSASYGRNTEAFF
DNA: TGCAGTGCTAGCTACGGGAGGAACACTGAAGCTTTCTTT

J: TRBJ1-1
D: NA
size: NA
V: TRBV21-1
CDR3: CASSRTFWGRTNTEAFF
DNA: TGTGCCAGCAGCAGGACGTTCTGGGGGCGGACGAACACTGAAGCTTTCTTT

J: TRBJ2-1
D: TRBD2
size: NA
V: TRBV20-1
CDR3: CSASDGTSVVYNEQFF
DNA: TGCAGTGCTAGTGACGGGACTAGCGTAGTCTACAATGAGCAGTTCTTC

J: TRBJ2-4
D: TRBD2
size: NA
V: TRBV20-1
CDR3: CSASISGVKNIQYF
DNA: TGCAGTGCTTCGATTAGCGGGGTAAAAAACATTCAGTACTTC